The source of this TCR beta chain is a study of blood T cells in healthy people across ages. On this clonotype: The antigen is not known.

Germline V gene data show CDR1 as SEHNR and CDR2 as FQNEAQ (reference sequence). V was pared by 0 bases and J by 1 base, with 5 bases of the junction left unmatched. This CDR3 spans 16 amino acids. Study-wide results and limits: Unsorted PBMC input precluded a conclusive naive versus antigen-experienced comparison. Long-lived and aged donors differed, with more naive CD4+ cells and higher diversity in the long-lived. Roughly linear age-related decline in beta diversity appeared, significant by age roughly 40.

For the second PCR, which ran for about 6 to 11 cycles, a sample-barcoded 5' primer and a J-beta primer mix were used. TCRdb re-called the 5' RACE reads with MiXCR, one entry per CDR3 protein. The table lists approximately 600,000 distinct CDR3 sequences, about 53% of them singletons. The TCR comes from a man aged 60 to 69 in good health. Material: blood. The chain employs TRBV7-9 and TRBJ2-7; 8 bases are a match to TRBD1. The CDR3 DNA sequence: TGTGCCAGCAGCTTAGCGGGTCGGGACAGGTCCTACGAGCAGTACTTC. Amino acid sequence: CASSLAGRDRSYEQYF.